The T cell receptor (beta chain) described here comes from a study of T cell responses to AZD1222 COVID-19 vaccine. Overall study findings and caveats: Repertoire samples came only from after the peak T cell response. Among spike-specific TCRs, nearly half reportedly target unmutated variant regions. Donors were mostly white British, more females; clonal diversity possibly underestimated. Two AZD1222 doses significantly raised spike-specific TCR breadth and depth over controls.

This CDR3 comprises 11 residues. Germline CDR1 reads SGDLS; CDR2 reads YYNGEE. Trimming left V 0 bases short and J 10 bases short, with 6 bases between. Here immunoSEQ multiplex PCR was the method, and the copy in TCRdb shows in-frame clones only, minus some. The sample has roughly 140,000 clones, more than 85% seen once. To note about this clone: Its matching antigen is unknown.

The sample here was peripheral blood, taken after recovery from COVID-19. The chain uses TRBV9 and TRBJ2-3, with a weak D call TRBD1 (6 bases). The receptor's source is an adult who had recovered from COVID-19. CDR3 in DNA: TGTGCCAGCAGCGTAGAGGGGGCGCAGTATTTT. Its translation: CASSVEGAQYF.